The TCR beta chain under discussion was sequenced for a study of CD4+ T cells in melanoma (dated by TCRdb to between 2022 and 2023). As for the study more broadly: The study investigated neoantigen-specific CD4+ T cells in human melanoma. On the study overall, not on this receptor specifically: Diverse differentiation states were reported to be shown by neoantigen-specific CD4+ T cells in melanoma. Neoantigen-specific CD4+ T cells were reported to be correlated with the function of CD8+ T cells, macrophages and B cells.

Libraries were made using the immunoSEQ multiplex PCR assay. Here the immuneACCESS table is served through TCRdb, limited to in-frame sequences with V and J called. Missing clones are a known gap in these copies; in checked studies unresolved V genes cover under half, and the rest lacks a known reason. The sample table shows about 50,000 clones, and 89% are seen once. The ten largest clones represent roughly 10% of the sample. Donors were patients with melanoma. The cysteine opens and the phenylalanine closes a CDR3 of 15 amino acids. Kept here is only the CDR3 DNA, which spans 45 bases and is read in frame from base 1. Via the germline V gene, CDR1 is MDHEN and CDR2 SYDVKM. Relative to germline, V is 5 bases shorter and J is 0 bases shorter, with 11 bases between their ends. In the case of this clone: Its antigen remains unidentified. No base qualities exist here, and no much larger clone lies one base off it.

The sequence derives from a human donor with melanoma. The sequencing sample was made of peripheral blood. The receptor chain draws on TRBV28 and TRBJ1-5, with TRBD1 tentatively as D gene (5 bases match). The encoded CDR3 is CASSPTGGSNQPQHF. The nucleotides read TGTGCCAGCAGTCCCACAGGAGGTAGCAATCAGCCCCAGCATTTT.